This T cell receptor (beta chain) was recovered during a study of T cell responses to AZD1222 COVID-19 vaccine. Findings of the study overall: No day 14 peak samples; only post-peak repertoires were characterized.

Assay: immunoSEQ multiplex PCR; the TCRdb copy retains only in-frame clones and omits some. The sample contains 250,000 to 300,000 clones, around 92% of which appear only once. A word on this clone: Its cognate antigen is unknown.

The V gene's germline CDR1 is SGDLS and CDR2 YYNGEE. This CDR3 contains 17 residues. V lost 0 bases and J lost 2, with 15 bases in between. The material was peripheral blood, obtained 28 days after the second AZD1222 dose. This receptor was identified in an adult who received the AZD1222 COVID-19 vaccine. The rearrangement joins TRBV9 to TRBJ2-1; the D gene is possibly TRBD2 (7 bases). CDR3 sequence (DNA): TGTGCCAGCAGCGTAGGACAGAAGGGGGGGACCTACAATGAGCAGTTCTTC. Its protein is CASSVGQKGGTYNEQFF.